This T cell receptor (beta chain) was profiled in a study of T cell changes during pregnancy in multiple sclerosis. Germline-derived CDR1 and CDR2 are MNHNS and SASEGT. The CDR3 consists of 17 residues. After removal of 0 bases from V and 4 bases from J, the junction contained 9 bases not matched to a gene. TCRdb keeps only in-frame clones here, not all; method: immunoSEQ multiplex PCR. The sample contains over 10,000 clones, roughly nine tenths of which appear only once. The chain links TRBV6-1 to TRBJ2-5, with TRBD1 identical over 9 bases. The clonotype was recovered from a female donor in good health, enrolled as a control in a pregnancy study. Sample: CD8+ T cells from peripheral blood mononuclear cells, taken after pregnancy. CDR3 region: CASSEAEQGAVGETQYF. CDR3 in DNA: TGTGCCAGCAGTGAAGCCGAACAGGGGGCGGTGGGAGAGACCCAGTACTTC.